The 15 T cell receptor beta chains below all came from one sample that was sequenced in a study of T cell changes during pregnancy in multiple sclerosis (dated by TCRdb to the late 2010s). The library was obtained by the immunoSEQ multiplex PCR assay. TCRdb retrieved this table from immuneACCESS and kept in-frame rearrangements only. Not all clones are present; in checked studies, unresolved V genes account for under half, and no reason is known for the remainder. The sample includes more than 55,000 clones, with approximately 94% observed a single time. The ten largest clones add up to just over 2.5% of the sample. Specimen: CD8+ T cells from peripheral blood mononuclear cells, collected after pregnancy. The receptor set was obtained from a female donor with multiple sclerosis, enrolled in a pregnancy study.

The rearrangement joins TRBV27 to TRBJ2-1; TRBD2 matches at 12 bases. CDR1 and CDR2 from the germline V gene are MNHEY and SMNVEV (reference sequence). This CDR3 contains 14 residues. The trim removed 7 bases at V and 7 bases at J, leaving 5 bases unmatched. The CDR3 here is CASTTSGSFNEQFF. CDR3 bases: TGTGCCAGCACGACTAGCGGGAGTTTTAATGAGCAGTTCTTC.

Written as DNA, the CDR3 is TGTGCCAGTAGTACTGGGACTTGGAACACCGGGGAGCTGTTTTTT. It encodes CASSTGTWNTGELFF. This chain uses TRBV19 with TRBJ2-2; D is possibly TRBD2 (6 bases). The CDR3 has 15 amino acids. From germline, CDR1 is LNHDA and CDR2 SQIVND (reference sequence). The V end was cut by 4 bases, the J end by 1 base, with 10 bases between.

This clone has a handful of counts. The V call is TRBV7-9, the J call TRBJ2-3; D is ambiguous. The CDR3 length is 15 residues. V shed 0 bases and J shed 6 bases, with 13 bases lying between them. The germline gives CDR1 SEHNR, CDR2 FQNEAQ (reference sequence). The CDR3 loop reads CASSLASLEQDTQYF. As DNA, the CDR3 is TGTGCCAGCAGCTTAGCGTCTCTGGAGCAGGATACGCAGTATTTT.

In regard to this clone: The same CDR3 is also encoded by other DNA sequences in this sample. The genes are TRBV19 and TRBJ2-1; 8 bases are a match to TRBD1. CDR3 length equals 15 residues. The germline V gene has CDR1 LNHDA and CDR2 SQIVND (reference sequence). V dropped 3 bases and J dropped 0; count of bases not matched to a gene: 1. DNA for the CDR3: TGTGCCAGTAGTATTGACAGGGGCTCCTACAATGAGCAGTTCTTC. It encodes CASSIDRGSYNEQFF.

The chain joins TRBV19 to TRBJ2-3; 7 bases line up with TRBD2. The CDR3 totals 13 residues. Trimming removed 9 bases from V and 4 bases from J; junction bases left unmatched: 7. Germline V gives CDR1 LNHDA, CDR2 SQIVND (reference sequence). The CDR3 bases are TGTGCCAGCACCCCCCGGGGGGCAGATACGCAGTATTTT. This codes for CASTPRGADTQYF. Full variable domain (rest looked up from reference TRBV19 and TRBJ2-3): DGGITQSPKYLFRKEGQNVTLSCEQNLNHDAMYWYRQDPGQGLRLIYYSQIVNDFQKGDIAEGYSVSREKKESFPLTVTSAQKNPTAFYLCASTPRGADTQYFGPGTRLTVL.

The chain couples TRBV11-2 to TRBJ2-7; TRBD2 matches at 8 bases. Trimming removed 5 bases from V and 3 bases from J; junction bases left unmatched: 9. CDR3 length equals 15 residues. CDR1 is SGHAT and CDR2 is FQNNGV in the germline V gene. CDR3 protein: CASSLTSGEYYEQYF. The CDR3 DNA is TGTGCCAGCAGCCTCACTAGCGGAGAATACTACGAGCAGTACTTC.

In DNA, the CDR3 is TGTGCCAGCAGTGACGGAGTAGCGGGAGGAACAGATACGCAGTATTTT. This codes for CASSDGVAGGTDTQYF. This chain uses TRBV6-4 with TRBJ2-3; 10 bases are a match to TRBD2. The CDR3 is 16 residues long. The germline CDR1 and CDR2 sequences are MRHNA and SNTAGT. V lost 2 bases to trimming and J lost 3 bases; unmatched junction nucleotides: 5.

V and J are TRBV29-1 and TRBJ2-3; D uncertain. The CDR3 runs to 13 residues. CDR1 is SQVTM, CDR2 ANQGSEA, per germline. The V and J ends lost 1 base and 7 bases respectively, with 12 bases between them. The CDR3 loop reads CSVEASVLNTQYF. The CDR3 DNA follows: TGCAGCGTTGAAGCGTCGGTTTTGAATACGCAGTATTTT.

This chain uses TRBV2 with TRBJ2-5; TRBD1 might be the D (6 bases). V was cut by 0 bases and J by 1 base, with 12 bases left in between. The CDR3 is 16 amino acids. Germline CDR1 SNHLY, CDR2 FYNNEI. The CDR3 is CASSEAFRGLQETQYF. The CDR3 nucleotides are TGTGCCAGCAGTGAAGCCTTCAGGGGTCTCCAAGAGACCCAGTACTTC.

CDR3: CSVEERGRDGVPGANVLTF. In nucleotides, the CDR3 is TGCAGCGTTGAAGAGAGAGGGAGAGATGGGGTCCCTGGGGCCAACGTCCTGACTTTC. The V gene is TRBV29-1, the J gene TRBJ2-6, with D possibly being TRBD2 (5 bases). In germline, CDR1 is SQVTM, CDR2 ANQGSEA. Trimming removed 0 bases at V and 2 bases at J, with 20 bases between. This CDR3 has 19 amino acids.

The rearrangement joins TRBV29-1 to TRBJ2-5, with D possibly TRBD2 on 6 matching bases. V lost 1 base and J lost 4, with 19 bases in between. Germline CDR1 and CDR2: SQVTM and ANQGSEA. The CDR3 extends over 16 amino acids. DNA of the CDR3: TGCAGCGTTGAAGCCATGACCGGGAGATTGGGAGAGACCCAGTACTTC. Residues: CSVEAMTGRLGETQYF.

The CDR3 region has the DNA TGTGCCAGCAGACTAGCGGGAGGACCAGAGCAGTTCTTC. This encodes CASRLAGGPEQFF. This chain links TRBV7-9 with TRBJ2-1; 12 bases line up with TRBD2. V gave up 6 bases and J gave up 10 bases; unmatched junction bases: 4. The CDR3 is made up of 13 amino acids. CDR1 is SEHNR and CDR2 is FQNEAQ in the germline V gene (reference sequence).

The rearrangement joins TRBV18 to TRBJ2-2; TRBD2 is a possible D gene (5 bases). Germline CDR1 is KGHSH and CDR2 is LQKENI. V shed 6 bases and J shed 2 bases, with 19 bases lying between them. The CDR3 runs to 17 residues. In DNA form, the CDR3 reads TGTGCCAGCTCCCTCCGGGGTCTCCGATCTAACACCGGGGAGCTGTTTTTT. Amino acid sequence: CASSLRGLRSNTGELFF.

This clone was seen a single time. CDR3 coding DNA: TGTGCCAGCAGTGACAGGAGTCAGCCCCAGCATTTT. As protein: CASSDRSQPQHF. The J gene is TRBJ1-5, the V gene TRBV27; D may be TRBD1 (6 bases). This CDR3 contains 12 residues. With 5 bases removed from V and 6 bases from J, the gap between germline ends came to 8 bases. Germline CDR1 MNHEY, CDR2 SMNVEV (reference sequence).

The chain combines TRBV9 with TRBJ1-5; 10 bases match TRBD1. Losses at the gene ends were 3 bases for V and 6 bases for J; bases not matched to a gene: 6. Germline V gene data show CDR1 as SGDLS and CDR2 as YYNGEE. This CDR3 contains 15 residues. This chain's CDR3 is CASSAGQGLSQPQHF. CDR3 sequence (DNA): TGTGCCAGCAGCGCGGGACAGGGGTTGAGTCAGCCCCAGCATTTT.